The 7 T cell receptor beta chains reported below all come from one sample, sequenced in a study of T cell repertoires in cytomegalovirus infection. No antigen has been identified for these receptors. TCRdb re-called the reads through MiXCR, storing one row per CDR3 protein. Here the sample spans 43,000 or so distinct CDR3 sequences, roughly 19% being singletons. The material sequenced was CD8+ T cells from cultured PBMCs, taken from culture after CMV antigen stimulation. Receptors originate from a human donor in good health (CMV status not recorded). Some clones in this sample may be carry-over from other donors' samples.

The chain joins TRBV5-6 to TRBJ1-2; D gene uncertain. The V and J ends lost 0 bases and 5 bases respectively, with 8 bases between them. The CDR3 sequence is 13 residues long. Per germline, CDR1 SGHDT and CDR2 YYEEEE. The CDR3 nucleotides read TGTGCCAGCAGCTTGGGTGCGGATTATGGCTACACCTTC. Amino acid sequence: CASSLGADYGYTF.

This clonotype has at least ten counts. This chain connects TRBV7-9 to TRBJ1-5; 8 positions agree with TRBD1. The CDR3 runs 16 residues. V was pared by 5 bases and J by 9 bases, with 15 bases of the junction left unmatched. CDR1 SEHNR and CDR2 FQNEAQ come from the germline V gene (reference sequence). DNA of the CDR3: TGTGCCAGCAGCCTGTTCACAGGGGGTGAGCTTTTGCCCCAGCATTTT. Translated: CASSLFTGGELLPQHF.

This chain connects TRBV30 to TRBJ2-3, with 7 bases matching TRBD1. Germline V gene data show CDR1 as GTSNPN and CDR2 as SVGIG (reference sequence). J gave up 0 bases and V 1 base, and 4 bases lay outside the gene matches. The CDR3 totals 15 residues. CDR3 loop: CAWSAGTASTDTQYF. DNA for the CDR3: TGTGCCTGGAGTGCAGGGACAGCGAGCACAGATACGCAGTATTTT.

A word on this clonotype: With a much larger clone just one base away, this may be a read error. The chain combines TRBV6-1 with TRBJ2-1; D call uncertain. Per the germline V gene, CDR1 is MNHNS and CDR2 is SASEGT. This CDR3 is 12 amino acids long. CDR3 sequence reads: CVSSESTNQQFF. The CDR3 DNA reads TGTGTCAGCAGTGAAAGTACCAATCAGCAGTTCTTC.

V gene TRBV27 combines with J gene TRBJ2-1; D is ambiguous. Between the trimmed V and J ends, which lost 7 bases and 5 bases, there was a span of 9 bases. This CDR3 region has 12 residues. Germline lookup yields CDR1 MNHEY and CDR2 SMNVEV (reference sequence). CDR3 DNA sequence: TGTGCCAGCACCACTGGCGACAATGAGCAGTTCTTC. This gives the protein CASTTGDNEQFF.

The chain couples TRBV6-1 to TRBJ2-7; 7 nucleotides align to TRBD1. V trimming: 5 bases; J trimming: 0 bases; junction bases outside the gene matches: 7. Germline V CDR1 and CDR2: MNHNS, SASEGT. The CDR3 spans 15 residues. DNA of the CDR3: TGTGCCAGCAGTCCGGGACAGCAAAGCTCCTACGAGCAGTACTTC. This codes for CASSPGQQSSYEQYF.

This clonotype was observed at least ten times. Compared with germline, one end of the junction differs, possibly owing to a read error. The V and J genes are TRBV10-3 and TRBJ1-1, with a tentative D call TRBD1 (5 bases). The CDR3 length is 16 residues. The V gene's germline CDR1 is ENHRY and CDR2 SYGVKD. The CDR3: CATSFSMGGMNTEAFF. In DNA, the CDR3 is TGTGCCACCAGTTTTTCAATGGGGGGGATGAACACTGAAGCTTTCTTT.